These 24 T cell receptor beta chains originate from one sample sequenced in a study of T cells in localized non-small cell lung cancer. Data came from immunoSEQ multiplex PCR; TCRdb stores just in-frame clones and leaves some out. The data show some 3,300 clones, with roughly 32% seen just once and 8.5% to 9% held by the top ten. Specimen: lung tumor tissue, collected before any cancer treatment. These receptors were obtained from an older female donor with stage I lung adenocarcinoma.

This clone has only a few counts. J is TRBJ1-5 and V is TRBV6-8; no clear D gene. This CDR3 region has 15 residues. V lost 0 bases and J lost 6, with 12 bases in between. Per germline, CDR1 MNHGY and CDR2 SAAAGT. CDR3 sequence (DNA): TGTGCCAGCAGTTACTCGTCCAAAGCCGGTCAGCCCCAGCATTTT. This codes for CASSYSSKAGQPQHF.

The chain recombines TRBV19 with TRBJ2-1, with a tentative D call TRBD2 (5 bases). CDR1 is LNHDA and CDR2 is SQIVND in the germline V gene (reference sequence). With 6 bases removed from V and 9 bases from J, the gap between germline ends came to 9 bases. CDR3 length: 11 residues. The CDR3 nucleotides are TGTGCCAGTAGCCCCGGGGTTGAGCAGTTCTTC. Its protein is CASSPGVEQFF.

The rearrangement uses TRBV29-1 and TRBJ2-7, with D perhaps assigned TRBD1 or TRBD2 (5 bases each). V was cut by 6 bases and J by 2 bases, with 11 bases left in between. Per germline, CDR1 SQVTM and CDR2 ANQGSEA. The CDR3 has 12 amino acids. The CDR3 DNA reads TGCAGCGTGTTACGGGGCACCTACGAGCAGTACTTC. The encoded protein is CSVLRGTYEQYF.

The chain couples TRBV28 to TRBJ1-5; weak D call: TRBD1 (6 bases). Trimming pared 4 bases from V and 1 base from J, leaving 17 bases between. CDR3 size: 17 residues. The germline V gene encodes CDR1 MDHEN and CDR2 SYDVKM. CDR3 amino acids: CASSSLRGARSNQPQHF. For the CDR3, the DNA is TGTGCCAGCAGTTCCTTACGGGGGGCTAGAAGCAATCAGCCCCAGCATTTT.

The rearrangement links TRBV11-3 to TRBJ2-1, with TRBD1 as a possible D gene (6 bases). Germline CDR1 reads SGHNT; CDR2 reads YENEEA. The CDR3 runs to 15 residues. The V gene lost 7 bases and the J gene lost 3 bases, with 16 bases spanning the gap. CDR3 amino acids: CASTVTGKGYNEQFF. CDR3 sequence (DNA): TGTGCCAGCACCGTAACAGGGAAAGGCTACAATGAGCAGTTCTTC.

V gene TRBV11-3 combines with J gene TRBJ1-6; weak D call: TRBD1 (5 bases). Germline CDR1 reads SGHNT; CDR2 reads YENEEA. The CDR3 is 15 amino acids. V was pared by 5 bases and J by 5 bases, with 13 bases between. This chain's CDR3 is CASSGGTANNSPLHF. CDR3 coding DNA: TGTGCCAGCAGCGGCGGGACCGCAAATAATTCACCCCTCCACTTT.

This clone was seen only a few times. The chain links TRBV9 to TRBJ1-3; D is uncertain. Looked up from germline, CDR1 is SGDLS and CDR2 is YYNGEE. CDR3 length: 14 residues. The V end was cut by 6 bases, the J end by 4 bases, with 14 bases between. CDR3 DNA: TGTGCCAGCACTTGGGGATCGAGCGGAAACACCATATATTTT. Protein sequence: CASTWGSSGNTIYF.

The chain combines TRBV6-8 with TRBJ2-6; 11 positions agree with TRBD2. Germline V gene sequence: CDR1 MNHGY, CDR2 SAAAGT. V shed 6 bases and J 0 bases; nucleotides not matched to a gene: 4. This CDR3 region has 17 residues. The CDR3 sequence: CASSRLAGSSGANVLTF. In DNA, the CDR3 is TGTGCCAGCAGCAGACTAGCGGGGAGCTCTGGGGCCAACGTCCTGACTTTC.

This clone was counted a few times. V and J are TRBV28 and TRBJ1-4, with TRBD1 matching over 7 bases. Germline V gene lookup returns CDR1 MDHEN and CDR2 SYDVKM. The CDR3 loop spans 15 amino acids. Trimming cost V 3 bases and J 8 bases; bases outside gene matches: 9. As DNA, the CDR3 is TGTGCCAGCAGTTTCTTTAGGGGGCGCGACGAAAAACTGTTTTTT. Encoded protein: CASSFFRGRDEKLFF.

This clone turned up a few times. The chain's CDR3 is CASSPGGANEKLFF. The CDR3 DNA reads TGTGCCAGCAGTCCAGGGGGTGCTAATGAAAAACTGTTTTTT. The chain joins TRBV6-8 to TRBJ1-4, with TRBD1 matching over 7 bases. The CDR3 consists of 14 residues. Germline values: CDR1 MNHGY, CDR2 SAAAGT. Losses at the gene ends were 5 bases for V and 3 bases for J; bases not matched to a gene: 3.

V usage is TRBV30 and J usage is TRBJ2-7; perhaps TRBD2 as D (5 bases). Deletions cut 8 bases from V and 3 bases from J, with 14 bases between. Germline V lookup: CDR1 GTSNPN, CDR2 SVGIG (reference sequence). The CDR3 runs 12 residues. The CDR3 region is CAPVEGSYEQYF. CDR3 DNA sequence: TGTGCCCCCGTGGAAGGGAGCTACGAGCAGTACTTC.

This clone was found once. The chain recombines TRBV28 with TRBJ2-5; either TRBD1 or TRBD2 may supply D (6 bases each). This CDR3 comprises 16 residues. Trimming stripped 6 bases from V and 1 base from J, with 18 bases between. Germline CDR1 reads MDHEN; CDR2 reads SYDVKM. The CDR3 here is CASRGGVDRTQETQYF. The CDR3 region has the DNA TGTGCCAGCAGGGGGGGAGTTGACAGGACCCAAGAGACCCAGTACTTC.

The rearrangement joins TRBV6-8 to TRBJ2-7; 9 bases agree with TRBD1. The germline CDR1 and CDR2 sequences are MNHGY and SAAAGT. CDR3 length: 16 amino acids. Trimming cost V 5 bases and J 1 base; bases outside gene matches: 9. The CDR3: CASSDQGQGGSYEQYF. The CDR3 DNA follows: TGTGCCAGCAGTGACCAGGGACAGGGAGGGTCCTACGAGCAGTACTTC.

CDR3 in amino acids: CASSLRGGHYEQYF. CDR3 coding DNA: TGTGCCAGCAGTCTACGGGGAGGACACTACGAGCAGTACTTC. The chain combines TRBV27 with TRBJ2-7; the D gene is possibly TRBD2 (6 bases). The CDR3 has 14 amino acids. The germline V gene encodes CDR1 MNHEY and CDR2 SMNVEV (reference sequence). The V and J ends lost 5 bases and 3 bases respectively, with 14 bases between them.

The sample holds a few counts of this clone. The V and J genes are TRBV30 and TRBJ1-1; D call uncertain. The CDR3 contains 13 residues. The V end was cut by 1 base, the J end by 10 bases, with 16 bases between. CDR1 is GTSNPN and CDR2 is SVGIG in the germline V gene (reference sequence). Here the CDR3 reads CAWSAEDGLGAFF. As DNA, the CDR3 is TGTGCCTGGAGTGCAGAGGACGGTTTAGGAGCTTTCTTT. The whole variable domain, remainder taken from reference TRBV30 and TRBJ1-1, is SQTIHQWPATLVQPVGSPLSLECTVEGTSNPNLYWYRQAAGRGLQLLFYSVGIGQISSEVPQNLSASRPQDRQFILSSKKLLLSDSGFYLCAWSAEDGLGAFFGQGTRLTVV.

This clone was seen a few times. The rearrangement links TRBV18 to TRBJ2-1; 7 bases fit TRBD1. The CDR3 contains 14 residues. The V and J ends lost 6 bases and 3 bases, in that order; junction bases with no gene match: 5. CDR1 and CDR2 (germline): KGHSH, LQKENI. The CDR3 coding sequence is TGTGCCAGCTCGGTGGACAGGATCTACAATGAGCAGTTCTTC. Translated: CASSVDRIYNEQFF.

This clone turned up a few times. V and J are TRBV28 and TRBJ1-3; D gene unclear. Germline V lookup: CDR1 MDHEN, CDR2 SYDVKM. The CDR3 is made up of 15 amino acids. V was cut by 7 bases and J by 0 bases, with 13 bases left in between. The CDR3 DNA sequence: TGTGCCAGCAACCCCGGCGGGTCCTCTGGAAACACCATATATTTT. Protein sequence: CASNPGGSSGNTIYF.

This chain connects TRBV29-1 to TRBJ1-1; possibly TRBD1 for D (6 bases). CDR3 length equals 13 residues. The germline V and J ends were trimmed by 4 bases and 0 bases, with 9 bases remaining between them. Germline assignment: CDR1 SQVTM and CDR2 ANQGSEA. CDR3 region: CSVAGVMNTEAFF. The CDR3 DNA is TGCAGCGTTGCAGGGGTTATGAACACTGAAGCTTTCTTT.

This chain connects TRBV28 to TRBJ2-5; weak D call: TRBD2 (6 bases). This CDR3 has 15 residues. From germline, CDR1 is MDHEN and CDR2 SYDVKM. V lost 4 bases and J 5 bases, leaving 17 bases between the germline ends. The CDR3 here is CASSSPRAGRETQYF. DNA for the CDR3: TGTGCCAGCAGTTCCCCCAGGGCAGGGAGGGAGACCCAGTACTTC. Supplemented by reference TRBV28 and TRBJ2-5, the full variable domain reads DVKVTQSSRYLVKRTGEKVFLECVQDMDHENMFWYRQDPGLGLRLIYFSYDVKMKEKGDIPEGYSVSREKKERFSLILESASTNQTSMYLCASSSPRAGRETQYFGPGTRLLVL.

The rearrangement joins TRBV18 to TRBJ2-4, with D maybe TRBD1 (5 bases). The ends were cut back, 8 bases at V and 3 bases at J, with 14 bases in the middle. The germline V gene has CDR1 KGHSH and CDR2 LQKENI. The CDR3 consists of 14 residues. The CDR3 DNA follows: TGTGCCAGCGCCAAGGGGCTGAACAAAAACATTCAGTACTTC. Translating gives CASAKGLNKNIQYF.

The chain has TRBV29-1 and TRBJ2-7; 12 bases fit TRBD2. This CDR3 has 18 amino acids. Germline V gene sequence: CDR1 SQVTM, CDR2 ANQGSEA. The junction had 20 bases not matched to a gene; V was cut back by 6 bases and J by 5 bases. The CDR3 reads CSVETGTSGGPRGDEQYF. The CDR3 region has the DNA TGCAGCGTAGAAACGGGTACTAGCGGGGGGCCCAGAGGGGACGAGCAGTACTTC.

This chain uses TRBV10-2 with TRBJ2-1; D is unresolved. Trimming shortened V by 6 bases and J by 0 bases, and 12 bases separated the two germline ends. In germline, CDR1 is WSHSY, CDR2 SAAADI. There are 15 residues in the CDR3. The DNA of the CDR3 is TGCGCCAGCAGCCCTTCGATGAGCTCCTACAATGAGCAGTTCTTC. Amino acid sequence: CASSPSMSSYNEQFF.

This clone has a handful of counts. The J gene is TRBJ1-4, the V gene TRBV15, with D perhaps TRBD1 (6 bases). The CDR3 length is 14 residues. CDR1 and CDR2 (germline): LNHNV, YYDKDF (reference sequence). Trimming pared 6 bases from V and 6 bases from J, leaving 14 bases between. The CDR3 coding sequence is TGTGCCACCAGGCAGGGGAAGGAGGATGAAAAACTGTTTTTT. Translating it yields CATRQGKEDEKLFF. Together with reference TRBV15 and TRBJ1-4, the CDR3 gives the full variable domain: DAMVIQNPRYQVTQFGKPVTLSCSQTLNHNVMYWYQQKSSQAPKLLFHYYDKDFNNEADTPDNFQSRRPNTSFCFLDIRSPGLGDTAMYLCATRQGKEDEKLFFGSGTQLSVL.

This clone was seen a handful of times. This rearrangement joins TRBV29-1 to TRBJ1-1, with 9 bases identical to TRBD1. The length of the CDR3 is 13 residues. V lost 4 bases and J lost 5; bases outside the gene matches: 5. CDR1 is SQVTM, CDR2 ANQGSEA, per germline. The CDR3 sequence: CSVGHRGLTEAFF. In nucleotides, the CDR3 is TGCAGCGTTGGACACAGGGGGCTGACTGAAGCTTTCTTT.